A single sample gave rise to the 2 T cell receptor beta chains below, sequenced in a study of human thymus T cells. Corrective heart surgery yielded resections, and these provided the thymus tissue. The data were produced by immunoSEQ multiplex PCR, yet TCRdb's version contains in-frame clones alone and is incomplete. The sample gives about 120,000 clones, 90% to 95% of which show up once; more than 0.02% is in the top ten. The specimen was thymus tissue. The receptors were sampled from a boy younger than two with a congenital heart defect but otherwise immunologically healthy.

The V and J genes are TRBV30 and TRBJ2-1; a weak D match, TRBD1 (5 bases). The CDR3 runs to 12 residues. The germline V gene encodes CDR1 GTSNPN and CDR2 SVGIG (reference sequence). V was trimmed by 4 bases and J by 4 bases, leaving 8 bases between them. CDR3 protein: CAWNHRYNEQFF. The CDR3, as DNA: TGTGCCTGGAACCACAGGTACAATGAGCAGTTCTTC.

This clone was picked up one time. The genes are TRBV6-1 and TRBJ2-7; D remains unclear. The CDR3 extends over 14 amino acids. V was clipped by 2 bases and J by 2 bases, with 10 bases between them. Germline V CDR1 and CDR2: MNHNS, SASEGT. In DNA form, the CDR3 reads TGTGCCAGCAGTGAAACGAGGCAAGCCTACGAGCAGTACTTC. It translates to CASSETRQAYEQYF.